This note documents a single T cell receptor (beta chain) sequence. The sample comes from a study of blood T cell repertoires in COVID-19. The overall study: T cells, B-cell-depleted T cells, or PBMCs provided the cDNA or gDNA that served as material.

This CDR3 has 14 amino acids. V gave up 6 bases and J gave up 7 bases; unmatched junction bases: 7. Germline CDR1 and CDR2: SNHLY and FYNNEI. Original processing methods: Reference gene primer amplification gave nucleated cell count estimates. The assay was immunoSEQ multiplex PCR, and TCRdb's table has in-frame clones only and misses some. That table gives V, J and clone size, and the DNA gave D and trimming. This sample yields roughly 120,000 clones, of which 83% are seen a single time; under 3% belongs to the top ten. This rearrangement joins TRBV2 to TRBJ1-5, with 9 bases fitting TRBD1. The clonotype was recovered from a young man with acute or convalescent COVID-19. The sequenced sample consisted of peripheral blood. CDR3 DNA: TGTGCCAGCAGCGTGGGACAGGGTGCGCAGCCCCAGCATTTT. It is translated as CASSVGQGAQPQHF. The variable domain in full, with the rest retrieved from reference TRBV2 and TRBJ1-5, is EPEVTQTPSHQVTQMGQEVILRCVPISNHLYFYWYRQILGQKVEFLVSFYNNEISEKSEIFDDQFSVERPDGSNFTLKIRSTKLEDSAMYFCASSVGQGAQPQHFGDGTRLSIL.